The source of this T cell receptor (beta chain) is a study of human T cells and chemical hapten exposure. On the study more broadly: Alopecia areata, totalis and universalis patients, mostly female, were included. Regarding the study as a whole: DPC sensitization did not alter TCRs above 1 in 1000 frequency.

Specified time point: patch test 1, 2 weeks after DPC sensitization. Treatment given: therapeutic diphenylcyclopropenone sensitization with weekly scalp DPC. Separate cDNA molecules received unique molecular identifiers, which the library attached to them. TCRdb recomputed calls from the RACE reads with MiXCR, one row per CDR3 protein. Altogether approximately 49,000 distinct CDR3 sequences are present, 9.3% being singletons, with the ten largest covering 4.5%. This clonotype was seen many times. No antigen is known for it. Germline-derived CDR1 and CDR2 are DFQATT and SNEGSKA (reference sequence). V lost 5 bases and J 4 bases, leaving 17 bases between the germline ends. The CDR3 has 14 residues.

The clonotype was recovered from a woman between 50 and 59 years old with alopecia areata. Some clones in this sample may be carry-over from other donors' samples. The starting material was whole blood, obtained in connection with sensitization to the hapten diphenylcyclopropenone (DPC). The chain joins TRBV20-1 to TRBJ1-1, with a tentative D call TRBD1 (6 bases). CDR3 sequence: CSAGHYREGTEAFF. In DNA form, the CDR3 reads TGCAGTGCTGGACATTACAGGGAGGGCACTGAAGCTTTCTTT.